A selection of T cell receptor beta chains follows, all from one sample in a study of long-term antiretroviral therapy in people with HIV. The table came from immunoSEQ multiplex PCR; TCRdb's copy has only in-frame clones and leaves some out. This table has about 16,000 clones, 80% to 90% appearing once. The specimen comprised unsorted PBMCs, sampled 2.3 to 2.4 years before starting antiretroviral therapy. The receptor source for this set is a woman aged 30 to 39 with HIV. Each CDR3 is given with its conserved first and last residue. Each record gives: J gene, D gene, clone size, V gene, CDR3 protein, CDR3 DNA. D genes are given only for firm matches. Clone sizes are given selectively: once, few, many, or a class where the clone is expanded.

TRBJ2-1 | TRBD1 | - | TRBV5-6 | CASSPNTGTGAYNEQFF | TGTGCCAGCAGCCCCAACACCGGGACAGGGGCCTACAATGAGCAGTTCTTC
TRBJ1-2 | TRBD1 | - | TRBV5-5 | CASSLAARPGGTYGYTF | TGTGCCAGCAGCTTGGCCGCTCGGCCAGGGGGTACCTATGGCTACACCTTC
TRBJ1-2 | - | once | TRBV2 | CASSETVSQGYTF | TGTGCCAGCAGTGAGACAGTGAGTCAGGGCTACACCTTC
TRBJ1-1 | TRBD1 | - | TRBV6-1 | CASSGGQGADTEAFF | TGTGCCAGCAGTGGGGGACAGGGGGCTGACACTGAAGCTTTCTTT
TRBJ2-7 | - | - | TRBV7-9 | CASSFMGGQAF | TGTGCCAGCAGCTTTATGGGAGGACAGGCCTTC
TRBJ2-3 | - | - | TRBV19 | CASSIGGRETDTQYF | TGTGCCAGTAGTATAGGAGGCAGGGAGACAGATACGCAGTATTTT
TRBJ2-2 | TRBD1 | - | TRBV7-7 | CASSPSQDRGTGELFF | TGTGCCAGCAGCCCAAGCCAGGACAGGGGGACCGGGGAGCTGTTTTTT
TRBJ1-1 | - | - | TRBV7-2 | CASSLEQRNTEAFF | TGTGCCAGCAGCTTAGAACAGAGGAACACTGAAGCTTTCTTT
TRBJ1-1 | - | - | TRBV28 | CASSLGRGTEAFF | TGTGCCAGCAGTTTAGGGAGAGGAACTGAAGCTTTCTTT
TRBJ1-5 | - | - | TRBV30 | CAWNWGSLNQPQHF | TGTGCCTGGAACTGGGGCAGCCTAAATCAGCCCCAGCATTTT
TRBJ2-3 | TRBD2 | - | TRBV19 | CASSIRGGLDSSTDTQYF | TGTGCCAGTAGTATTCGGGGGGGCCTAGACAGTAGCACAGATACGCAGTATTTT
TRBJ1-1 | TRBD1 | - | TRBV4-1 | CASSLGQGGEAFF | TGCGCCAGCAGCCTAGGACAGGGGGGGGAAGCTTTCTTT
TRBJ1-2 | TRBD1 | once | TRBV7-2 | CASSPRQGAGYTF | TGTGCCAGCAGCCCAAGACAGGGGGCGGGCTACACCTTC
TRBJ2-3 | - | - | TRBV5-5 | CASSLNHPPRGTQYF | TGTGCCAGCAGCTTGAATCATCCTCCCCGTGGTACGCAGTATTTT
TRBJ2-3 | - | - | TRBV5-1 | CASSSTGVEADTQYF | TGCGCCAGCAGCTCGACTGGAGTCGAGGCAGATACGCAGTATTTT
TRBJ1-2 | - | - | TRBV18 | CASSPLGAHGYGYTF | TGTGCCAGCTCACCACTAGGGGCTCACGGCTATGGCTACACCTTC
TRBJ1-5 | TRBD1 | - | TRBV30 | CAWSLGGSSNQPQHF | TGTGCCTGGAGCCTAGGGGGCAGTAGCAATCAGCCCCAGCATTTT
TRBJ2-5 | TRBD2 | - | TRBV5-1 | CASSPEIVAGAETQYF | TGCGCCAGCAGCCCTGAGATCGTAGCGGGGGCGGAGACCCAGTACTTC
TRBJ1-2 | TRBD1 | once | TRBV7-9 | CASSLEGQRRNGYTF | TGTGCCAGCAGCTTAGAGGGACAGAGAAGAAATGGCTACACCTTC
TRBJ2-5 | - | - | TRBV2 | CASSPVRGLQETQYF | TGTGCCAGCAGTCCCGTGAGGGGTTTACAAGAGACCCAGTACTTC
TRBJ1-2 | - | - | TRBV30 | CAWSPENYGYTF | TGTGCCTGGAGCCCCGAGAACTATGGCTACACCTTC
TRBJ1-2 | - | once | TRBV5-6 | CASSLFGGSNYGYTF | TGTGCCAGCAGCTTGTTTGGGGGATCAAACTATGGCTACACCTTC
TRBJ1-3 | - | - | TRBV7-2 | CASKGTKSGNTIYF | TGTGCCAGCAAGGGGACTAAGTCCGGAAACACCATATATTTT
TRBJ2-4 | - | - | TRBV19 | CASTAAWAKNIQYF | TGTGCCAGTACCGCCGCTTGGGCCAAAAACATTCAGTACTTC
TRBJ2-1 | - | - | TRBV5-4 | CASSLLTRNEQFF | TGTGCCAGCAGCTTATTAACCCGCAATGAGCAGTTCTTC
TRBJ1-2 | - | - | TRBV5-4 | CASSSTGYHGYTF | TGTGCCAGCAGTTCCACAGGTTACCATGGCTACACCTTC
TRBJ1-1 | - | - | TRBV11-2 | CASTTLPENTEAFF | TGTGCCAGCACGACCCTCCCTGAGAACACTGAAGCTTTCTTT
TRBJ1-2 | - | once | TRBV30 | CAWSGGGAGRYGYTF | TGTGCCTGGAGTGGGGGGGGAGCAGGGAGGTATGGCTACACCTTC
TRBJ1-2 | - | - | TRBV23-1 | CASSQNRRGNYGYTF | TGCGCCAGCAGTCAAAATCGAAGGGGTAACTATGGCTACACCTTC
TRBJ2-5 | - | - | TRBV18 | CASSPPHGEETQYF | TGTGCCAGCTCACCACCGCACGGGGAAGAGACCCAGTACTTC
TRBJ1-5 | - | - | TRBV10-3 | CAISEGEGNQPQHF | TGTGCCATCAGTGAAGGAGAAGGCAATCAGCCCCAGCATTTT
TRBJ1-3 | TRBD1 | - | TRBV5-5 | CASSVEQGGNTIYF | TGTGCCAGCAGCGTCGAACAGGGGGGAAACACCATATATTTT
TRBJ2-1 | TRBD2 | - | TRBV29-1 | CSVLAGGLYNEQFF | TGCAGCGTTCTAGCGGGGGGGCTCTACAATGAGCAGTTCTTC
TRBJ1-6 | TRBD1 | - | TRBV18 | CASSQGTGDNSPLHF | TGTGCCAGCTCACAGGGGACAGGTGATAATTCACCCCTCCACTTT
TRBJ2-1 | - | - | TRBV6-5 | CASSYTGAHNEQFF | TGTGCCAGCAGTTACACGGGAGCGCACAATGAGCAGTTCTTC
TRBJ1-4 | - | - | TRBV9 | CASSPGANNEKLFF | TGTGCCAGCAGCCCGGGGGCCAATAATGAAAAACTGTTTTTT
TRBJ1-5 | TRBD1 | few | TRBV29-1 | CSVGGQGGQPQHF | TGCAGCGTTGGGGGACAGGGAGGGCAGCCCCAGCATTTT
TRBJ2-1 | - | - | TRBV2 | CASGTGVGNEQFF | TGTGCCAGCGGGACCGGAGTGGGTAATGAGCAGTTCTTC
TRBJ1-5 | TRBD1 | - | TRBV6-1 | CASSEMTGGLQPQHF | TGTGCCAGCAGTGAAATGACAGGGGGCTTACAGCCCCAGCATTTT
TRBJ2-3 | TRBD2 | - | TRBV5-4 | CASSSGTSGVRGWTDTQYF | TGTGCCAGCAGCTCCGGGACTAGCGGGGTAAGAGGGTGGACAGATACGCAGTATTTT
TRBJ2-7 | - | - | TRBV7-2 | CASSSQGRGSSYEQYF | TGTGCCAGCAGCTCCCAGGGGAGGGGGAGCTCCTACGAGCAGTACTTC
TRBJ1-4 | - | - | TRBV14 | CASSQDLPGATNEKLFF | TGTGCCAGCAGCCAAGATCTGCCAGGGGCAACTAATGAAAAACTGTTTTTT
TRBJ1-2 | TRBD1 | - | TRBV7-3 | CASSPPRGQGPYGYTF | TGTGCCAGCAGCCCCCCGAGGGGACAGGGTCCCTATGGCTACACCTTC
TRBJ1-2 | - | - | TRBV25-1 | CASSGEGGMGYGYTF | TGTGCCAGCAGTGGGGAGGGGGGTATGGGGTATGGCTACACCTTC
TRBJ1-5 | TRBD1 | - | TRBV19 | CASSIPRQGQTPQHF | TGTGCCAGTAGTATTCCCCGACAGGGCCAAACACCCCAGCATTTT